This TCR beta chain was profiled in a study of OX40 agonist ivuxolimab in advanced cancers. CDR3 length equals 13 residues. Trimming pared 7 bases from V and 0 bases from J, leaving 10 bases between. For this clone: Its antigen is as yet unknown.

Findings and limits, study-wide: Expanded clones were, on average, more numerous among CD8+ T cells than CD4+.

Only in-frame clones appear in the TCRdb table, and some are missing; sequencing was by immunoSEQ multiplex PCR. Among fewer than 45,000 clones listed, 87% were seen once. Autoimmune disease history or systemic immunosuppression excluded patients. The V and J genes are TRBV23-1 and TRBJ2-7; D gene unclear. TRBV23-1 is an ORF, with its function uncertain. Sequencing used CD4+ or CD8+ T cells sorted from blood, obtained in a trial of the OX40 agonist ivuxolimab. The source is an adult with an advanced solid tumor such as melanoma, head and neck, liver or kidney cancer. CDR3 residues: CASTDPVSYEQYF. The CDR3 nucleotides are TGCGCCAGCACCGACCCGGTCTCCTACGAGCAGTACTTC.